The clone carrying this T cell receptor (beta chain) has just a few counts. Its antigen is not known. By 5'RACE with 10-nucleotide random UMIs, the cDNA was made. TCRdb passed the 5' RACE reads through MiXCR, listing each CDR3 protein once. The sample carries around 53,000 distinct CDR3 sequences, around 4.2% recorded once. These data belong to a study of neurological immune-mediated disorders. Study-level background: Multiple sclerosis patients (n of about 34) included roughly 30 with relapsing-remitting and 3 with secondary progressive disease. Study results and limitations: Because no CDR3 amino acid sequences were shared across subjects by expanded clones, private repertoires were suggested in all groups.

For the unsorted libraries, 2 million PBMCs stored at -80 C served as input. The V and J ends lost 4 bases and 5 bases respectively, with 18 bases between them. Germline V gene data show CDR1 as SGHDN and CDR2 as FVKESK. This CDR3 has 16 amino acids. V gene TRBV14 combines with J gene TRBJ2-1, with no clear D. The source is a man over 45 with multiple sclerosis. The sample was PBMCs. The CDR3 protein is CASSLRGGLRNNEQFF. Written as DNA, the CDR3 is TGTGCCAGCAGCCTGAGAGGTGGGTTACGAAACAATGAGCAGTTCTTC.